This T cell receptor beta chain was sequenced for a study of blood T cell repertoires in COVID-19. Background on the study: PBMCs, B-cell-depleted T cells, or T cells were the source of the cDNA or gDNA that made up the material.

Under the authors' procedure: Amplification from reference gene primers served as the basis for estimated nucleated cell counts. The table came from immunoSEQ multiplex PCR; TCRdb's copy has only in-frame clones and leaves some out. V and J calls plus clone size are reproduced from that table; the DNA served to infer D and trimming. This sample yields 250,000 to 350,000 clones, of which roughly 80% are seen a single time; approximately 3.8% belongs to the top ten. Germline CDR1 and CDR2: SGHRS and YFSETQ. The CDR3 has 16 amino acids. V was clipped by 5 bases and J by 2 bases, with 19 bases between them.

The clonotype was recovered from a woman in her 50s with active or convalescent COVID-19. The rearrangement uses TRBV5-1 and TRBJ1-2; unclear D gene. Source material: peripheral blood. The DNA of the CDR3 is TGCGCCAGCAGTTGGGGAGGAGCAGGTGTGAACTATGGCTACACCTTC. It translates to CASSWGGAGVNYGYTF.